The 25 T cell receptor beta chains given below trace back to one sample, sequenced in a study of cytomegalovirus exposure and HLA in healthy donors. The PCR used 60 Vbeta and 13 Jbeta primers. Profiling relied on immunoSEQ multiplex PCR, and the TCRdb table lists in-frame clones only, not all of them. The data show about 140,000 clones, 82% seen once. Sequenced input: PBMCs. These receptor sequences come from a woman aged 55-69 years in good health and CMV-seropositive.

The chain links TRBV7-3 to TRBJ1-1; TRBD1 might be the D (5 bases). Germline CDR1 is SGHTA and CDR2 is FQGTGA. V was trimmed by 5 bases and J by 0 bases, leaving 7 bases between them. The CDR3 sequence is 13 residues long. The DNA of the CDR3 is TGTGCCAGCAGCCCAGGGATGAACACTGAAGCTTTCTTT. Its protein product is CASSPGMNTEAFF. Combining the CDR3 with reference TRBV7-3 and TRBJ1-1 gives the whole variable domain GAGVSQTPSNKVTEKGKYVELRCDPISGHTALYWYRQSLGQGPEFLIYFQGTGAADDSGLPNDRFFAVRPEGSVSTLKIQRTERGDSAVYLCASSPGMNTEAFFGQGTRLTVV.

For the CDR3, the DNA is TGTGCCAGCAGCTTCATTGGACAGACCTACGAGCAGTACTTC. Residues: CASSFIGQTYEQYF. This chain connects TRBV7-2 to TRBJ2-5, with a weak D call TRBD1 (6 bases). Judging by the DNA end, TRBJ2-7 fits better; the J call may be wrong. The CDR3 is 14 amino acids. Germline assignment: CDR1 SGHTA and CDR2 FQGNSA.

There are many counts of this clone. V usage is TRBV2 and J usage is TRBJ2-2; TRBD2 agrees at 9 bases. The CDR3 totals 15 residues. The germline V gene has CDR1 SNHLY and CDR2 FYNNEI. The J segment lost 7 bases and the V segment lost 6 bases, leaving 9 bases of the junction unmatched. The CDR3 spells CASSPWAGGGGELFF. For the CDR3, the DNA is TGTGCCAGCAGCCCCTGGGCGGGAGGGGGCGGGGAGCTGTTTTTT.

This sequence joins TRBV6-5 and TRBJ2-7; a weak D match, TRBD2 (6 bases). From germline, CDR1 is MNHEY and CDR2 SVGAGI. There are 14 residues in the CDR3. Trimming took off 9 bases at V and 3 bases at J, with 18 bases between the two ends. Here the CDR3 reads CASKTLADHYEQYF. Written as DNA, the CDR3 is TGTGCCAGTAAGACTTTAGCGGACCACTACGAGCAGTACTTC.

This chain joins TRBV28 and TRBJ2-7, with 7 bases matching TRBD2. V shed 4 bases and J 0 bases; nucleotides not matched to a gene: 0. Germline V gives CDR1 MDHEN, CDR2 SYDVKM. This CDR3 is 13 amino acids long. The CDR3 protein is CASSWGGSYEQYF. The CDR3 region has the DNA TGTGCCAGCAGTTGGGGGGGCTCCTACGAGCAGTACTTC.

This clone was picked up a small number of times. This chain connects TRBV6-6 to TRBJ1-6, with 8 bases that match TRBD1. This CDR3 contains 14 residues. V dropped 6 bases and J dropped 7; count of bases not matched to a gene: 5. Germline V gene sequence: CDR1 MNHNY, CDR2 SVGAGI (reference sequence). Here the CDR3 reads CASREQGGNSPLHF. Here the CDR3 DNA reads TGTGCCAGCAGGGAACAGGGGGGAAATTCACCCCTCCACTTT.

V and J are TRBV15 and TRBJ2-5; D is uncertain. The germline V gene encodes CDR1 LNHNV and CDR2 YYDKDF (reference sequence). This CDR3 is 13 amino acids long. Trimming stripped 0 bases from V and 5 bases from J, with 7 bases between. DNA for the CDR3: TGTGCCACCAGCAGAGATCGGCGGGAGACCCAGTACTTC. It is translated as CATSRDRRETQYF.

This chain links TRBV15 with TRBJ2-5; possible D gene TRBD2, 5 bases. The V and J ends lost 4 bases and 4 bases respectively, with 13 bases between them. The CDR3 loop spans 14 amino acids. CDR1 is LNHNV, CDR2 YYDKDF, per germline (reference sequence). The CDR3 nucleotides read TGTGCCACCAGCACCGGACTTTTAAGAGAGACCCAGTACTTC. As protein: CATSTGLLRETQYF.

The chain carries TRBV19 and TRBJ2-1; 10 bases match TRBD2. V shed 6 bases, J shed 4 bases, and the junction held 15 bases outside the gene matches. The germline CDR1 and CDR2 sequences are LNHDA and SQIVND (reference sequence). The CDR3 has 18 amino acids. DNA of the CDR3: TGTGCCAGTAGAAATCTAGCGGGAGAAGCTCTACCTTACAATGAGCAGTTCTTC. Its translation is CASRNLAGEALPYNEQFF.

This clone has more than one count but fewer than ten. V gene TRBV5-6 combines with J gene TRBJ2-5; 9 nucleotides match TRBD1. V lost 3 bases and J lost 4; bases outside the gene matches: 1. Germline V gene data show CDR1 as SGHDT and CDR2 as YYEEEE. This CDR3 has 13 residues. The CDR3 region has the DNA TGTGCCAGCAGCTCGACAGGGGGAGAGACCCAGTACTTC. Its protein is CASSSTGGETQYF.

J is TRBJ1-4 and V is TRBV28; 9 nucleotides line up with TRBD1. This CDR3 has 14 residues. Trimming took 6 bases from V and 8 from J; bases not matched to a gene: 7. From germline, CDR1 is MDHEN and CDR2 SYDVKM. CDR3 coding DNA: TGTGCCAGCAGGACCGGGACAGGGAGGGAAAAACTGTTTTTT. Translating it yields CASRTGTGREKLFF.

The chain recombines TRBV4-1 with TRBJ2-7, with TRBD2 matching 13 bases. CDR3 length equals 16 residues. Germline V gives CDR1 MGHRA, CDR2 YSYEKL. The ends lost 5 bases at V and 5 bases at J; junction bases unmatched: 9. The CDR3 spells CASSLRTSGSANEQYF. The CDR3 region has the DNA TGCGCCAGCAGCTTGAGGACTAGCGGGAGTGCCAACGAGCAGTACTTC.

The rearrangement uses TRBV5-1 and TRBJ2-3; 15 bases align to TRBD2. The CDR3 is made up of 19 amino acids. Unmatched junction bases numbered 8, after V lost 3 bases and J lost 0 bases. Germline V gives CDR1 SGHRS, CDR2 YFSETQ. The CDR3 sequence is CASSSPPGLAGGSTDTQYF. The DNA for the CDR3 is TGCGCCAGCAGCTCGCCCCCGGGACTAGCGGGAGGCAGCACAGATACGCAGTATTTT.

This clone was seen a few times. The rearrangement links TRBV9 to TRBJ1-4; D is ambiguous. V dropped 3 bases and J dropped 10 bases, with 13 bases sitting between them. Germline V gives CDR1 SGDLS, CDR2 YYNGEE. The CDR3 is 13 amino acids. For the CDR3, the DNA is TGTGCCAGCAGCGCAATAGAATATGGAAAACTGTTTTTT. Translation: CASSAIEYGKLFF.

The rearrangement uses TRBV11-3 and TRBJ2-3, with 7 bases fitting TRBD1. This CDR3 has 16 amino acids. Germline CDR1 SGHNT, CDR2 YENEEA. V lost 5 bases to trimming and J lost 0 bases; unmatched junction nucleotides: 8. CDR3: CASSAGQVLSTDTQYF. Here the CDR3 DNA reads TGTGCCAGCAGCGCCGGACAGGTCCTCAGCACAGATACGCAGTATTTT.

This clone turned up a few times. This chain connects TRBV19 to TRBJ2-1, with TRBD1 matching over 9 bases. Germline trimming cut 5 bases from V and 7 bases from J; bases unmatched to any gene: 6. The CDR3 covers 14 residues. Germline assignment: CDR1 LNHDA and CDR2 SQIVND (reference sequence). The CDR3 DNA follows: TGTGCCAGTAGTGGGACAGGGAGGCTGAATGAGCAGTTCTTC. Translated: CASSGTGRLNEQFF. Full variable domain (missing parts from reference TRBV19 and TRBJ2-1): DGGITQSPKYLFRKEGQNVTLSCEQNLNHDAMYWYRQDPGQGLRLIYYSQIVNDFQKGDIAEGYSVSREKKESFPLTVTSAQKNPTAFYLCASSGTGRLNEQFFGPGTRLTVL.

The V and J genes are TRBV19 and TRBJ1-5; D perhaps matches TRBD1 (5 bases). Germline V gives CDR1 LNHDA, CDR2 SQIVND (reference sequence). The CDR3 consists of 15 residues. V was cut by 7 bases and J by 0 bases, with 13 bases left in between. CDR3 in amino acids: CASTLGLISNQPQHF. CDR3 bases: TGTGCCAGTACTCTGGGACTAATTAGCAATCAGCCCCAGCATTTT. The full variable domain, in which reference TRBV19 and TRBJ1-5 provide the parts outside the CDR3, is DGGITQSPKYLFRKEGQNVTLSCEQNLNHDAMYWYRQDPGQGLRLIYYSQIVNDFQKGDIAEGYSVSREKKESFPLTVTSAQKNPTAFYLCASTLGLISNQPQHFGDGTRLSIL.

The chain is built from TRBV11-2 and TRBJ2-2; perhaps TRBD2 as D (6 bases). The V end lost 1 base, the J end lost 4 bases, and 13 bases lay between the germline ends. Per germline, CDR1 SGHAT and CDR2 FQNNGV. CDR3 size: 16 residues. CDR3 in amino acids: CASSLGTGVVTGELFF. The CDR3 DNA reads TGTGCCAGCAGCTTAGGAACGGGAGTAGTCACCGGGGAGCTGTTTTTT.

The V and J genes are TRBV19 and TRBJ2-1; 8 bases map to TRBD2. CDR1 is LNHDA and CDR2 is SQIVND in the germline V gene (reference sequence). CDR3 length equals 16 residues. Trimming took 3 bases from V and 2 from J; bases not matched to a gene: 6. DNA of the CDR3: TGTGCCAGTAGTATCAGAGCGGGAGTAGCCTACAATGAGCAGTTCTTC. It encodes CASSIRAGVAYNEQFF.

V and J are TRBV28 and TRBJ2-7; D is possibly TRBD1 (5 bases). The CDR3 runs to 14 residues. V gave up 5 bases and J gave up 4 bases, with 15 bases separating them. Germline V lookup: CDR1 MDHEN, CDR2 SYDVKM. The CDR3 DNA reads as TGTGCCAGCAGTATGGCAGACAGTCGGTACGAGCAGTACTTC. This codes for CASSMADSRYEQYF.

Regarding this clone: Other DNA sequences in this sample translate to the same CDR3. This chain uses TRBV27 with TRBJ2-7, with D perhaps TRBD2 (6 bases). V was clipped by 0 bases and J by 2 bases, with 8 bases between them. This CDR3 has 14 residues. Germline CDR1 is MNHEY and CDR2 is SMNVEV (reference sequence). CDR3 sequence: CASSLSGGTYEQYF. The CDR3 bases are TGTGCCAGCAGTTTATCGGGAGGCACCTACGAGCAGTACTTC.

This rearrangement joins TRBV5-6 to TRBJ1-2; 9 bases are shared with TRBD1. This CDR3 contains 15 residues. The germline V gene has CDR1 SGHDT and CDR2 YYEEEE. V dropped 4 bases and J dropped 3; count of bases not matched to a gene: 7. CDR3 nucleotides: TGTGCCAGCAGCCCCCGTTGGACAGGGGACTATGGCTACACCTTC. Residues: CASSPRWTGDYGYTF.

The rearrangement uses TRBV19 and TRBJ1-2; D is perhaps TRBD1 (5 bases). V was cut by 7 bases and J by 6 bases, with 9 bases left in between. CDR3 length equals 11 residues. Germline loops: CDR1 LNHDA, CDR2 SQIVND (reference sequence). CDR3 sequence: CASIGTNGYTF. The CDR3 DNA follows: TGTGCCAGTATCGGGACTAATGGCTACACCTTC. Supplemented by reference TRBV19 and TRBJ1-2, the full variable domain reads DGGITQSPKYLFRKEGQNVTLSCEQNLNHDAMYWYRQDPGQGLRLIYYSQIVNDFQKGDIAEGYSVSREKKESFPLTVTSAQKNPTAFYLCASIGTNGYTFGSGTRLTVV.

J is TRBJ2-2 and V is TRBV7-9, with TRBD2 matching over 8 bases. Germline lookup yields CDR1 SEHNR and CDR2 FQNEAQ (reference sequence). This CDR3 comprises 17 residues. J gave up 5 bases and V 3 bases, and 11 bases lay outside the gene matches. The CDR3 sequence: CASSLQASGPTTGELFF. The CDR3 coding sequence is TGTGCCAGCAGCTTGCAAGCTAGCGGGCCGACTACCGGGGAGCTGTTTTTT.

The sample holds a few counts of this clone. The chain recombines TRBV19 with TRBJ1-1; TRBD1 matches 7 bases. Germline CDR1 LNHDA, CDR2 SQIVND (reference sequence). The V and J ends lost 3 bases and 3 bases, in that order; junction bases with no gene match: 7. The CDR3 consists of 15 residues. The CDR3 nucleotides are TGTGCCAGTAGTATCGACCGGACAGGATACACTGAAGCTTTCTTT. It specifies CASSIDRTGYTEAFF.